The 13 T cell receptor beta chains in this list originate from one sample, sequenced in a study of blood T cell repertoires in COVID-19. Some clones are missing from TCRdb's copy, which holds only in-frame ones; the method was immunoSEQ multiplex PCR. Of around 300,000 clones detected, approximately 81% appear once; the ten largest clones hold under 3%. The sample comprised PBMCs or T cells enriched from blood (not recorded which). These receptors came from a woman aged 45-59 years who had recovered from COVID-19.

Turning to this clone: The same CDR3 also results from other DNA sequences found in this sample. This sequence joins TRBV6-1 and TRBJ1-2, with D tentatively TRBD1 (5 bases). This CDR3 is built from 13 residues. V lost 2 bases and J 8 bases, leaving 12 bases between the germline ends. Germline CDR1 and CDR2: MNHNS and SASEGT. CDR3 sequence: CASSESGIGGYTF. CDR3 DNA sequence: TGTGCCAGCAGTGAATCAGGGATTGGGGGCTACACCTTC.

The chain employs TRBV5-1 and TRBJ2-1, with TRBD1 matching over 9 bases. CDR3 length: 16 amino acids. Germline CDR1 is SGHRS and CDR2 is YFSETQ. J gave up 3 bases and V 1 base, and 5 bases lay outside the gene matches. DNA for the CDR3: TGCGCCAGCAGCTTGACGGGACAGGGTGTCTACAATGAGCAGTTCTTC. It specifies CASSLTGQGVYNEQFF. Combining the CDR3 with reference TRBV5-1 and TRBJ2-1 gives the whole variable domain KAGVTQTPRYLIKTRGQQVTLSCSPISGHRSVSWYQQTPGQGLQFLFEYFSETQRNKGNFPGRFSGRQFSNSRSEMNVSTLELGDSALYLCASSLTGQGVYNEQFFGPGTRLTVL.

The V and J genes are TRBV7-2 and TRBJ2-7; TRBD2 agrees at 8 bases. The ends lost 3 bases at V and 5 bases at J; junction bases unmatched: 12. Germline assignment: CDR1 SGHTA and CDR2 FQGNSA. The CDR3 loop spans 16 amino acids. The CDR3 here is CASSFAGSGGPHEQYF. DNA of the CDR3: TGTGCCAGCAGCTTCGCTGGGTCGGGAGGGCCTCACGAGCAGTACTTC.

The J gene is TRBJ2-1, the V gene TRBV4-3; D is possibly TRBD2 (5 bases). This CDR3 has 15 amino acids. Germline CDR1 LGHNA, CDR2 YSLEER. V shed 2 bases and J shed 7 bases, with 15 bases lying between them. The chain's CDR3 is CASSQILGSGNEQFF. The CDR3 DNA reads as TGCGCCAGCAGCCAAATTCTAGGGTCGGGGAATGAGCAGTTCTTC.

V and J are TRBV15 and TRBJ1-2; D not resolved. The CDR3 consists of 16 residues. Germline loops: CDR1 LNHNV, CDR2 YYDKDF (reference sequence). Trimming removed 4 bases at V and 2 bases at J, with 17 bases between. Here the CDR3 reads CATSTEATLLNYGYTF. The CDR3 DNA reads TGTGCCACCAGCACGGAGGCGACTCTTCTCAACTATGGCTACACCTTC.

This clone showed up just once. The sample contains more than one DNA sequence encoding this CDR3. The chain has TRBV30 and TRBJ1-6, with TRBD1 matching 9 bases. The germline gives CDR1 GTSNPN, CDR2 SVGIG (reference sequence). The CDR3 has 14 residues. V lost 5 bases and J lost 6; bases outside the gene matches: 5. The CDR3 loop reads CAWETGGSNSPLHF. The DNA for the CDR3 is TGTGCCTGGGAGACAGGGGGTAGTAATTCACCCCTCCACTTT.

This sequence joins TRBV4-1 and TRBJ2-5; TRBD2 might be the D (5 bases). Looked up from germline, CDR1 is MGHRA and CDR2 is YSYEKL. This CDR3 is 14 amino acids long. V lost 5 bases and J 5 bases, leaving 15 bases between the germline ends. CDR3: CASSDWRLRETQYF. The CDR3 DNA reads TGCGCCAGCAGCGACTGGAGGTTGCGGGAGACCCAGTACTTC.

V gene TRBV24-1 combines with J gene TRBJ2-2; tentatively, D is TRBD1 (6 bases). Germline CDR1 is KGHDR and CDR2 is SFDVKD. The CDR3 is 17 residues long. Trimming stripped 3 bases from V and 3 bases from J, with 16 bases between. CDR3 residues: CATSDAGTRTYTGELFF. The CDR3 nucleotides are TGTGCCACCAGTGATGCCGGGACAAGAACCTACACCGGGGAGCTGTTTTTT.

The chain is built from TRBV7-2 and TRBJ1-1; no reliable D call. In germline, CDR1 is SGHTA, CDR2 FQGNSA. This CDR3 has 13 amino acids. V was trimmed by 6 bases and J by 2 bases, leaving 10 bases between them. The CDR3 DNA reads TGTGCCAGCAGAATGACACCAAACACTGAAGCTTTCTTT. This sequence encodes CASRMTPNTEAFF.

V usage is TRBV7-8 and J usage is TRBJ2-1; D is uncertain. The V end was cut by 1 base, the J end by 8 bases, with 9 bases between. Per germline, CDR1 SGHVS and CDR2 FQNEAQ. CDR3 length: 13 amino acids. In DNA, the CDR3 is TGTGCCAGCAGCTTAGGGCCCTCTGATGAGCAGTTCTTC. As protein: CASSLGPSDEQFF. Based on the CDR3 plus reference TRBV7-8 and TRBJ2-1, the full variable domain is GAGVSQSPRYKVAKRGQDVALRCDPISGHVSLFWYQQALGQGPEFLTYFQNEAQLDKSGLPSDRFFAERPEGSVSTLKIQRTQQEDSAVYLCASSLGPSDEQFFGPGTRLTVL.

The chain employs TRBV7-9 and TRBJ2-1, with TRBD2 matching over 10 bases. CDR3 length equals 15 residues. V was clipped by 3 bases and J by 5 bases; unmatched bases: 4. The germline gives CDR1 SEHNR, CDR2 FQNEAQ (reference sequence). Written as DNA, the CDR3 is TGTGCCAGCAGCTTCGGGACTAGCGCTGACAATGAGCAGTTCTTC. Its translation is CASSFGTSADNEQFF. Variable domain in full (rest from reference TRBV7-9 and TRBJ2-1): DTGVSQNPRHKITKRGQNVTFRCDPISEHNRLYWYRQTLGQGPEFLTYFQNEAQLEKSRLLSDRFSAERPKGSFSTLEIQRTEQGDSAMYLCASSFGTSADNEQFFGPGTRLTVL.

For the CDR3, the DNA is TGTGCCAGCAGACCTCAGTCGAAGGGGGCCTACGAGCAGTACTTC. Translating gives CASRPQSKGAYEQYF. This chain joins TRBV5-5 and TRBJ2-7; D possibly corresponds to TRBD1 (6 bases). CDR1 SGHKS and CDR2 YYEKEE come from the germline V gene (reference sequence). Trimming stripped 5 bases from V and 2 bases from J, with 17 bases between. This CDR3 is built from 15 residues. The full variable domain, its missing parts supplied by reference TRBV5-5 and TRBJ2-7, is DAGVTQSPTHLIKTRGQQVTLRCSPISGHKSVSWYQQVLGQGPQFIFQYYEKEERGRGNFPDRFSARQFPNYSSELNVNALLLGDSALYLCASRPQSKGAYEQYFGPGTRLTVT.

The chain recombines TRBV25-1 with TRBJ2-3; D is unclear. Germline loops: CDR1 MGHDK, CDR2 SYGVNS. V was clipped by 4 bases and J by 2 bases, with 13 bases between them. The CDR3 runs to 15 residues. CDR3 DNA: TGTGCCAGCAGTGCAGAGACATATATCACAGATACGCAGTATTTT. This encodes CASSAETYITDTQYF.